This is a list of T cell receptor beta chains from one sample in a study of PD-L1 blockade in urothelial cancer. Sequenced by immunoSEQ multiplex PCR; TCRdb stores in-frame clones only, minus some. The sample consists of more than 35,000 clones, approximately 78% of them appearing once. Specimen: PBMCs, collected around atezolizumab (anti-PD-L1) treatment. Receptors originate from a man between 65 and 80 years old with urothelial cancer. The CDR3 runs from the conserved cysteine through the conserved F or W. The order of the fields is D gene, J gene, clone size, V gene, CDR3 DNA, CDR3 protein. D genes are given only for firm matches. The size field is filled for only some rows; it gives once, few, many or a size class.

D: TRBD1
J: TRBJ1-4
size: .
V: TRBV2
DNA: TGTGCCAGCAGTCAGACAGGGGCGACTAATGAAAAACTGTTTTTT
CDR3: CASSQTGATNEKLFF

D: .
J: TRBJ2-6
size: .
V: TRBV2
DNA: TGTGCCAGCAGTGCAGATTTAGACTACTCTGGGGCCAACGTCCTGACTTTC
CDR3: CASSADLDYSGANVLTF

D: .
J: TRBJ1-1
size: .
V: TRBV20-1
DNA: TGCAGTGGACACTTGAACACTGAAGCTTTCTTT
CDR3: CSGHLNTEAFF

D: TRBD1
J: TRBJ2-3
size: once
V: TRBV2
DNA: TGTGCCAGCAGTATCCGGGACAGGGACACAGATACGCAGTATTTT
CDR3: CASSIRDRDTDTQYF

D: TRBD2
J: TRBJ2-4
size: .
V: TRBV30
DNA: TGTGCCTGGAGTGGAGGCCTAGCGGGGGTGACCAAAAACATTCAGTACTTC
CDR3: CAWSGGLAGVTKNIQYF

D: .
J: TRBJ1-2
size: .
V: TRBV6-1
DNA: TGTGCCAGCAGTGAAGTAGGGGCTTTTATTAACTATGGCTACACCTTC
CDR3: CASSEVGAFINYGYTF

D: TRBD2
J: TRBJ2-7
size: .
V: TRBV14
DNA: TGTGCCAGCAGCCAAGCGACGTATCGGACTAGCGGCAGGCAGTACTTC
CDR3: CASSQATYRTSGRQYF

D: .
J: TRBJ1-1
size: .
V: TRBV6-5
DNA: TGTGCCAGCAGTTACCGGTCGGGGAACACTGAAGCTTTCTTT
CDR3: CASSYRSGNTEAFF

D: .
J: TRBJ2-7
size: once
V: TRBV5-1
DNA: TGCGCCAGCAGCCTAGGGGGCTACGAGCAGTACTTC
CDR3: CASSLGGYEQYF

D: .
J: TRBJ2-7
size: .
V: TRBV6-5
DNA: TGTGCCAGCAGTTACTCCTTCGACAGGAACTCCTACGAGCAGTACTTC
CDR3: CASSYSFDRNSYEQYF

D: TRBD2
J: TRBJ2-1
size: .
V: TRBV7-8
DNA: TGTGCCAGCAGCCTCCGATTTACCAGCGGGAGCCAGGTCTTC
CDR3: CASSLRFTSGSQVF

D: .
J: TRBJ2-7
size: .
V: TRBV6-1
DNA: TGTGCCAGCACTCTAAGGGGGTTGTTGGGCTACGAGCAGTACTTC
CDR3: CASTLRGLLGYEQYF

D: TRBD1
J: TRBJ2-7
size: .
V: TRBV7-9
DNA: TGTGCCAGCAGCGTACCGGGACAGGGAGACTTCGAGCAGTACTTC
CDR3: CASSVPGQGDFEQYF

D: TRBD1
J: TRBJ1-2
size: .
V: TRBV9
DNA: TGTGCCAGCAGCGCGCCCAGGGGGCGGAACTATGGCTACACCTTC
CDR3: CASSAPRGRNYGYTF

D: .
J: TRBJ2-6
size: .
V: TRBV7-3
DNA: TGTGCCAGCAGCGCCCTTGGGGGGGGGCTTGGGGCCAACGTCCTGACTTTC
CDR3: CASSALGGGLGANVLTF

D: .
J: TRBJ1-5
size: .
V: TRBV11-2
DNA: TGTGCCAGCAGTTTCCGGAGGGAGCAGCCCCAGCATTTT
CDR3: CASSFRREQPQHF

D: TRBD1
J: TRBJ1-6
size: .
V: TRBV19
DNA: TGTGCCACCGGACAGGGAAATAATTCACCCCTCCACTTT
CDR3: CATGQGNNSPLHF

D: .
J: TRBJ2-2
size: once
V: TRBV9
DNA: TGTGCCAGCAGCAAACCTCGGGCAGGGGTGACGGCCGGGGAGCTGTTTTTT
CDR3: CASSKPRAGVTAGELFF

D: TRBD1
J: TRBJ2-7
size: .
V: TRBV28
DNA: TGTGCCAGCAGCTCCCCCGGGACAGGGCTCCACGAGCAGTACTTC
CDR3: CASSSPGTGLHEQYF

D: TRBD1
J: TRBJ1-2
size: few
V: TRBV7-2
DNA: TGTGCCAGCAGCCAACAGAGGACAGGGGGCGGCTACACCTTC
CDR3: CASSQQRTGGGYTF

D: .
J: TRBJ1-4
size: .
V: TRBV19
DNA: TGTGCCAGTAGTATAAGGTCAAGTCAGGGGAATGAAAAACTGTTTTTT
CDR3: CASSIRSSQGNEKLFF

D: TRBD2
J: TRBJ2-5
size: .
V: TRBV9
DNA: TGTGCCAGCAGCGTAGGACTAGCGGGGGTACAAGAGACCCAGTACTTC
CDR3: CASSVGLAGVQETQYF

D: TRBD2
J: TRBJ2-7
size: .
V: TRBV5-1
DNA: TGCGCCAGCAGGACCACTAGCGGGCTTAGCTCCTACGAGCAGTACTTC
CDR3: CASRTTSGLSSYEQYF

D: TRBD2
J: TRBJ2-7
size: .
V: TRBV6-5
DNA: TGTGCCAGCAGTTACTCAGCGGGGGAGGCCTACGAGCAGTACTTC
CDR3: CASSYSAGEAYEQYF

D: .
J: TRBJ2-6
size: .
V: TRBV19
DNA: TGTGCCAGTAGTATACAGTTCTCTGGGGCCAACGTCCTGACTTTC
CDR3: CASSIQFSGANVLTF

D: TRBD2
J: TRBJ2-3
size: .
V: TRBV5-1
DNA: TGCGCCAGCAGCTCGGGACTAGCCAGCGATACGCAGTATTTT
CDR3: CASSSGLASDTQYF

D: TRBD2
J: TRBJ2-3
size: .
V: TRBV7-9
DNA: TGTGCCAGCAGCTTTACTAGCGGGAGAACAGATACGCAGTATTTT
CDR3: CASSFTSGRTDTQYF

D: TRBD1
J: TRBJ1-2
size: .
V: TRBV6-6
DNA: TGTGCCAGCAGCTTACAGGGGTGGGACTATGGCTACACCTTC
CDR3: CASSLQGWDYGYTF

D: TRBD1
J: TRBJ1-2
size: .
V: TRBV29-1
DNA: TGCAGCGCCGGACAGGGGTTCGACTACACCTTC
CDR3: CSAGQGFDYTF

D: TRBD2
J: TRBJ2-1
size: .
V: TRBV29-1
DNA: TGCAGCGTTGTCTCTAGCGGATACAATGAGCAGTTCTTC
CDR3: CSVVSSGYNEQFF

D: .
J: TRBJ2-7
size: .
V: TRBV5-1
DNA: TGCGCCAGCAGCTTGGGGCTGGGGGCGCTTACTTACGAGCAGTACTTC
CDR3: CASSLGLGALTYEQYF

D: .
J: TRBJ2-3
size: .
V: TRBV29-1
DNA: TGCAGCGTTGAAGATTTGAGTGGTGGCACAGATACGCAGTATTTT
CDR3: CSVEDLSGGTDTQYF

D: TRBD2
J: TRBJ2-3
size: .
V: TRBV4-2
DNA: TGTGCCAGCAGCCATCGGGGGGGTACGCAGTATTTT
CDR3: CASSHRGGTQYF

D: .
J: TRBJ1-5
size: .
V: TRBV5-1
DNA: TGCGCCAGCAGCCGGGCGGGGGGTGGCAATCAGCCCCAGCATTTT
CDR3: CASSRAGGGNQPQHF

D: .
J: TRBJ2-7
size: .
V: TRBV5-1
DNA: TGCGCCAGCAGCCCCCTACCGGGGGACTCCTACGAGCAGTACTTC
CDR3: CASSPLPGDSYEQYF

D: .
J: TRBJ2-5
size: .
V: TRBV28
DNA: TGTGCCAGCAGTTTATCGGGAGAGACCCAGTACTTC
CDR3: CASSLSGETQYF

D: .
J: TRBJ2-7
size: .
V: TRBV7-8
DNA: TGTGCCAGCAGCTTTGGGCGCTTCTCCTACGAGCAGTACTTC
CDR3: CASSFGRFSYEQYF

D: .
J: TRBJ1-1
size: .
V: TRBV11-2
DNA: TGTGCCAGCATCCCGACAATGAACACTGAAGCTTTCTTT
CDR3: CASIPTMNTEAFF

D: .
J: TRBJ2-3
size: .
V: TRBV11-2
DNA: TGTGCCAGCAGCTTTGACAGTAGCACAGATACGCAGTATTTT
CDR3: CASSFDSSTDTQYF

D: TRBD1
J: TRBJ1-1
size: .
V: TRBV6-5
DNA: TGTGCCAGCAGTTCTTTTGTGACAGGGGGCACTGAAGCTTTCTTT
CDR3: CASSSFVTGGTEAFF

D: TRBD2
J: TRBJ2-3
size: .
V: TRBV5-1
DNA: TGCGCCAGCAGCGGGAGCGGCAAAACGGGGGGGCCAGTAGATACGCAGTATTTT
CDR3: CASSGSGKTGGPVDTQYF

D: TRBD1
J: TRBJ2-1
size: .
V: TRBV5-1
DNA: TGCGCCAGCCGGGGACAGGGGGCTCAGGGCACAAATGAGCAGTTCTTC
CDR3: CASRGQGAQGTNEQFF

D: TRBD1
J: TRBJ1-5
size: once
V: TRBV10-1
DNA: TGCGCCACCAGAAACAGGGGAGGCAATCAGCCCCAGCATTTT
CDR3: CATRNRGGNQPQHF

D: .
J: TRBJ2-2
size: .
V: TRBV28
DNA: TGTGCGCTAGGGCGGGTCGGGGAGCTGTTTTTT
CDR3: CALGRVGELFF

D: .
J: TRBJ1-1
size: .
V: TRBV5-1
DNA: TGCGCCAGCAGCTTGGCAGGGCGGGATGGGACTGAAGCTTTCTTT
CDR3: CASSLAGRDGTEAFF

D: .
J: TRBJ2-1
size: once
V: TRBV5-1
DNA: TGCGCCAGCTCCCCCACAGTTTCCTCCTACAATGAGCAGTTCTTC
CDR3: CASSPTVSSYNEQFF